This passage covers 21 T cell receptor beta chains from one sample sequenced in a study of technical replicates of blood from a handful of donors. TCRdb keeps only in-frame clones here, not all; method: immunoSEQ multiplex PCR. Counted here are approximately 75,000 clones, roughly 89% occurring once; the ten biggest clones make up 0.4% to 0.5%. What was sequenced was T cells isolated from PBMCs. The receptors were gathered from a human donor in good health.

The V and J genes are TRBV7-8 and TRBJ1-1, with unresolved D. The CDR3 sequence is 15 residues long. Looked up from germline, CDR1 is SGHVS and CDR2 is FQNEAQ. V was trimmed by 2 bases and J by 3 bases, leaving 13 bases between them. The CDR3 protein is CASSLLSQADTEAFF. DNA of the CDR3: TGTGCCAGCAGCTTATTGTCTCAGGCCGACACTGAAGCTTTCTTT.

This chain uses TRBV30 with TRBJ2-5; 9 nucleotides line up with TRBD1. CDR3 length equals 13 residues. V lost 7 bases, J lost 1 base, and 4 bases stayed unmatched. The germline V gene encodes CDR1 GTSNPN and CDR2 SVGIG (reference sequence). For the CDR3, the DNA is TGTGCCTTGGACAGGGGCGGCCAAGAGACCCAGTACTTC. Amino acids: CALDRGGQETQYF. Complete variable domain (other parts from reference TRBV30 and TRBJ2-5): SQTIHQWPATLVQPVGSPLSLECTVEGTSNPNLYWYRQAAGRGLQLLFYSVGIGQISSEVPQNLSASRPQDRQFILSSKKLLLSDSGFYLCALDRGGQETQYFGPGTRLLVL.

The V gene is TRBV5-4, the J gene TRBJ2-7; weak D call: TRBD1 (5 bases). Germline values: CDR1 SGHNT, CDR2 YYREEE (reference sequence). CDR3 length: 16 amino acids. V was pared by 2 bases and J by 6 bases, with 21 bases between. CDR3 DNA sequence: TGTGCCAGCAGCTTAAATGGCAGGACACTAAAACTCGAGCAGTACTTC. Translating it yields CASSLNGRTLKLEQYF.

V usage is TRBV2 and J usage is TRBJ2-7, with D tentatively TRBD2 (6 bases). The germline V gene encodes CDR1 SNHLY and CDR2 FYNNEI. CDR3 length: 15 amino acids. V was shortened by 7 bases and J by 4 bases, with 20 bases between the two germline ends. The CDR3 spells CASTEVRDSRYEQYF. Written as DNA, the CDR3 is TGTGCCAGCACCGAAGTTAGGGACTCACGGTACGAGCAGTACTTC. Using reference TRBV2 and TRBJ2-7 for the parts outside the CDR3, the full variable domain is EPEVTQTPSHQVTQMGQEVILRCVPISNHLYFYWYRQILGQKVEFLVSFYNNEISEKSEIFDDQFSVERPDGSNFTLKIRSTKLEDSAMYFCASTEVRDSRYEQYFGPGTRLTVT.

The gene calls are TRBV5-4 and TRBJ1-2; D unresolved. Trimming pared 2 bases from V and 4 bases from J, leaving 15 bases between. Germline loops: CDR1 SGHNT, CDR2 YYREEE (reference sequence). The CDR3 has 15 residues. CDR3 sequence: CASSLLSDLPYGYTF. Written as DNA, the CDR3 is TGTGCCAGCAGCTTATTATCAGATCTCCCCTATGGCTACACCTTC. The full variable domain, its missing parts supplied by reference TRBV5-4 and TRBJ1-2, is ETGVTQSPTHLIKTRGQQVTLRCSSQSGHNTVSWYQQALGQGPQFIFQYYREEENGRGNFPPRFSGLQFPNYSSELNVNALELDDSALYLCASSLLSDLPYGYTFGSGTRLTVV.

The chain recombines TRBV5-1 with TRBJ1-2; unclear D gene. Germline values: CDR1 SGHRS, CDR2 YFSETQ. V lost 0 bases, J lost 1 base, and 4 bases lay in between. This CDR3 spans 13 amino acids. CDR3 sequence reads: CASSLAFNYGYTF. As DNA, the CDR3 is TGCGCCAGCAGCTTGGCTTTTAACTATGGCTACACCTTC. Full variable domain (rest looked up from reference TRBV5-1 and TRBJ1-2): KAGVTQTPRYLIKTRGQQVTLSCSPISGHRSVSWYQQTPGQGLQFLFEYFSETQRNKGNFPGRFSGRQFSNSRSEMNVSTLELGDSALYLCASSLAFNYGYTFGSGTRLTVV.

The table lists this clone with a count of one. The gene calls are TRBV7-9 and TRBJ1-1; 11 positions agree with TRBD1. The germline CDR1 and CDR2 sequences are SEHNR and FQNEAQ (reference sequence). The J segment lost 5 bases and the V segment lost 3 bases, leaving 14 bases of the junction unmatched. The CDR3 extends over 18 amino acids. The CDR3 spells CASSLRRGTGGEKTEAFF. The CDR3 bases are TGTGCCAGCAGCTTGAGGAGAGGGACAGGGGGTGAGAAGACTGAAGCTTTCTTT. Drawing the rest from reference TRBV7-9 and TRBJ1-1, the complete variable domain is DTGVSQNPRHKITKRGQNVTFRCDPISEHNRLYWYRQTLGQGPEFLTYFQNEAQLEKSRLLSDRFSAERPKGSFSTLEIQRTEQGDSAMYLCASSLRRGTGGEKTEAFFGQGTRLTVV.

In DNA, the CDR3 is TGTGCCAGCAGGGGCTACACTGAAGCTTTCTTT. This translates into CASRGYTEAFF. V gene TRBV27 combines with J gene TRBJ1-1; D uncertain. Germline CDR1 MNHEY, CDR2 SMNVEV (reference sequence). This CDR3 has 11 residues. Between the trimmed V and J ends, which lost 6 bases and 3 bases, there was a span of 5 bases.

This clone was found once. V is TRBV27 and J is TRBJ2-2; 10 positions agree with TRBD1. The CDR3 length is 14 residues. The trim removed 8 bases at V and 1 base at J, leaving 1 base unmatched. Germline V lookup: CDR1 MNHEY, CDR2 SMNVEV (reference sequence). The CDR3 reads CASGQGENTGELFF. CDR3 DNA: TGTGCCAGCGGACAGGGGGAGAACACCGGGGAGCTGTTTTTT.

The chain couples TRBV29-1 to TRBJ2-6; possible D gene TRBD1, 5 bases. The CDR3 spans 13 residues. V dropped 5 bases and J dropped 2 bases, with 7 bases sitting between them. Per germline, CDR1 SQVTM and CDR2 ANQGSEA. The CDR3 here is CSVPTAGANVLTF. CDR3 coding DNA: TGCAGCGTTCCGACAGCTGGGGCCAACGTCCTGACTTTC.

The chain combines TRBV4-2 with TRBJ2-2; D may be TRBD2 (7 bases). Deletions cut 8 bases from V and 5 bases from J, with 18 bases between. Germline V gene lookup returns CDR1 LGHNA and CDR2 YNFKEQ. This CDR3 region has 15 residues. This chain's CDR3 is CASFAAGEGTGELFF. CDR3 DNA: TGTGCCAGCTTCGCCGCAGGGGAGGGGACCGGGGAGCTGTTTTTT.

This rearrangement joins TRBV7-9 to TRBJ2-1, with no clear D. The CDR3 loop spans 13 amino acids. CDR1 and CDR2 from the germline V gene are SEHNR and FQNEAQ (reference sequence). V shed 2 bases and J shed 5 bases, with 7 bases lying between them. CDR3 amino acids: CASSLTENNEQFF. CDR3 nucleotides: TGTGCCAGCAGCTTAACGGAGAACAATGAGCAGTTCTTC.

The J gene is TRBJ1-1, the V gene TRBV2, with 11 bases lining up with TRBD1. The germline V gene encodes CDR1 SNHLY and CDR2 FYNNEI. With V trimmed by 5 bases and J by 6 bases, 5 bases remained unmatched. The CDR3 spans 14 residues. CDR3 region: CASSPWDRGAEAFF. DNA of the CDR3: TGTGCCAGCAGTCCCTGGGACAGGGGGGCTGAAGCTTTCTTT.

As for this clone: Other DNA sequences of this sample code for an identical CDR3. The rearrangement joins TRBV9 to TRBJ2-7; 10 bases match TRBD1. V lost 4 bases to trimming and J lost 2 bases; unmatched junction nucleotides: 3. CDR3 length: 14 residues. Germline V CDR1 and CDR2: SGDLS, YYNGEE. The CDR3 is CASSLGQGAYEQYF. The CDR3 DNA reads TGTGCCAGCAGCCTCGGACAGGGGGCCTACGAGCAGTACTTC. The entire variable domain, with the rest obtained from reference TRBV9 and TRBJ2-7, is as follows: DSGVTQTPKHLITATGQRVTLRCSPRSGDLSVYWYQQSLDQGLQFLIQYYNGEERAKGNILERFSAQQFPDLHSELNLSSLELGDSALYFCASSLGQGAYEQYFGPGTRLTVT.

This chain connects TRBV5-1 to TRBJ2-1; 8 bases fit TRBD2. CDR1 is SGHRS and CDR2 is YFSETQ in the germline V gene. The CDR3 has 16 amino acids. V was clipped by 1 base and J by 7 bases; unmatched bases: 10. CDR3 nucleotide sequence: TGCGCCAGCAGCTTGTATAGCGGGACTTCTCTTAATGAGCAGTTCTTC. It yields the protein CASSLYSGTSLNEQFF.

The CDR3 coding sequence is TGCAGCGTTGATGAGGAGGCCGGGGAGCTGTTTTTT. Protein sequence: CSVDEEAGELFF. This chain connects TRBV29-1 to TRBJ2-2, with D maybe TRBD2 (5 bases). Germline V gene data show CDR1 as SQVTM and CDR2 as ANQGSEA. With 3 bases removed from V and 6 bases from J, the gap between germline ends came to 8 bases. The CDR3 has 12 amino acids.

The chain uses TRBV5-4 and TRBJ2-1; possibly TRBD2 for D (5 bases). In germline, CDR1 is SGHNT, CDR2 YYREEE (reference sequence). This CDR3 contains 15 residues. V dropped 4 bases and J dropped 2 bases, with 13 bases sitting between them. CDR3 protein: CASSPDTGTYNEQFF. The CDR3 coding sequence is TGTGCCAGCAGCCCCGATACGGGGACCTACAATGAGCAGTTCTTC. Combining the CDR3 with reference TRBV5-4 and TRBJ2-1 gives the whole variable domain ETGVTQSPTHLIKTRGQQVTLRCSSQSGHNTVSWYQQALGQGPQFIFQYYREEENGRGNFPPRFSGLQFPNYSSELNVNALELDDSALYLCASSPDTGTYNEQFFGPGTRLTVL.

This rearrangement joins TRBV5-1 to TRBJ2-7, with 10 bases aligning to TRBD2. The germline V gene encodes CDR1 SGHRS and CDR2 YFSETQ. The CDR3 is 14 residues long. V dropped 2 bases and J dropped 6; count of bases not matched to a gene: 5. The CDR3, as DNA: TGCGCCAGCAGCTTAGCGGGAGGGCCTGCCGAGCAGTACTTC. Encoded protein: CASSLAGGPAEQYF.

The CDR3 DNA reads TGTGCTAGTGGTAGACTAGCTAATGAGCAGTTCTTC. It specifies CASGRLANEQFF. The chain has TRBV12-5 and TRBJ2-1; 7 nucleotides match TRBD2. J was trimmed by 7 bases and V by 5 bases; bases with no gene match: 2. Looked up from germline, CDR1 is LGHNT and CDR2 is FRNRAP. The CDR3 runs to 12 residues.

The gene calls are TRBV27 and TRBJ2-7; TRBD2 might be the D (9 bases). This CDR3 is 21 amino acids long. V gave up 4 bases and J gave up 3 bases, with 34 bases separating them. Germline V lookup: CDR1 MNHEY, CDR2 SMNVEV (reference sequence). CDR3 in DNA: TGTGCCAGCAGTTCGGACAGGGTCTTATGGCGGGAGGGCCTCCATTTCTACGAGCAGTACTTC. This codes for CASSSDRVLWREGLHFYEQYF.

This clone was counted a few times. The rearrangement links TRBV30 to TRBJ1-2; perhaps TRBD1 as D (5 bases). CDR3 length: 14 amino acids. Germline V CDR1 and CDR2: GTSNPN, SVGIG (reference sequence). The V end lost 4 bases, the J end lost 3 bases, and 15 bases lay between the germline ends. CDR3 amino acids: CAWTQDRGDYGYTF. CDR3 nucleotide sequence: TGTGCCTGGACTCAAGACCGGGGGGACTATGGCTACACCTTC.